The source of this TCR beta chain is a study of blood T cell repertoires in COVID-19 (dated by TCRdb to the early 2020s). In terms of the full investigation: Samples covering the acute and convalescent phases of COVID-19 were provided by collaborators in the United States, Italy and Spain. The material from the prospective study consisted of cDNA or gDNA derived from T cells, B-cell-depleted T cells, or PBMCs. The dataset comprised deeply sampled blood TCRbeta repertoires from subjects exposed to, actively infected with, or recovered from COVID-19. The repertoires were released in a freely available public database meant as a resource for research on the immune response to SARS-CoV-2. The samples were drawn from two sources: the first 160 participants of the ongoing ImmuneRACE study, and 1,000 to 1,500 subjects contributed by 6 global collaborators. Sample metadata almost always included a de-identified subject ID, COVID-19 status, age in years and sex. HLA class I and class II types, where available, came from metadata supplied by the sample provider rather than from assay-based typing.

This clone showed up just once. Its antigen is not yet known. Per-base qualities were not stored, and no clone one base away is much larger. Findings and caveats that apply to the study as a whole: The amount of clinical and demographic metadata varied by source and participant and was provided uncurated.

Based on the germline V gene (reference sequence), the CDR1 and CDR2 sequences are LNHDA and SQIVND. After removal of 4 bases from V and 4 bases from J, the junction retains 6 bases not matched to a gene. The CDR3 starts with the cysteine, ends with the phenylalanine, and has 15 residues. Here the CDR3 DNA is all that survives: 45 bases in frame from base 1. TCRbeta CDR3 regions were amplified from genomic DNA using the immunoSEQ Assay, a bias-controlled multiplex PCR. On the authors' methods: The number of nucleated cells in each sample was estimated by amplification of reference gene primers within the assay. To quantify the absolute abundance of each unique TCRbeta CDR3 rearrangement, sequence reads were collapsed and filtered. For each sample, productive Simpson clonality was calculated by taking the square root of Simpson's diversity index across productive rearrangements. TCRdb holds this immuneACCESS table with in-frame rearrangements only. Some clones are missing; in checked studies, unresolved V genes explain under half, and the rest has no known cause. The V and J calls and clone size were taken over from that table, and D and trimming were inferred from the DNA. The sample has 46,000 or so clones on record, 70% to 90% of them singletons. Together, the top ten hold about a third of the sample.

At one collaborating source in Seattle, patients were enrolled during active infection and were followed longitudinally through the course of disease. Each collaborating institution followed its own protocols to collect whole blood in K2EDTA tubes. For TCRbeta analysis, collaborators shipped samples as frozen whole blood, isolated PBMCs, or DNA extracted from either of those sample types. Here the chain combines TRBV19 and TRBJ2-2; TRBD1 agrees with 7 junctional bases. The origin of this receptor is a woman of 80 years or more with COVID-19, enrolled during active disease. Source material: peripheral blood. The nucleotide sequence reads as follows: TGTGCCAGTAGTAACGGACAGGCGAGCACCGGGGAGCTGTTTTTT. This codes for CASSNGQASTGELFF.